This record concerns one TCR beta chain sequence. The antigen remains undetermined. The germline V gene encodes CDR1 LNHDA and CDR2 SQIVND (reference sequence). The CDR3 length is 14 residues. The ends were cut back, 5 bases at V and 2 bases at J, with 12 bases in the middle. 13 Jbeta primers and 60 Vbeta primers were used for the PCR. TCRdb's table, derived via immunoSEQ multiplex PCR, lists solely in-frame clones and lacks some. The table has approximately 87,000 clones, about 76% seen once; the top ten hold around 4.2%. These data are taken from a study of cytomegalovirus exposure and HLA in healthy donors. Study-wide context: Clustering assigned 81% of the roughly 400 genotyped donors to the Caucasian-associated ancestry cluster.

The study, taken as a whole, reports: Overall, around 150 TCR beta chains were annotated as cytomegalovirus-associated.

This sequence was found in a woman between 65 and 79 years old in good health and CMV-seropositive. Sequencing input: PBMCs. The chain carries TRBV19 and TRBJ2-5; D is unclear. The CDR3, as DNA: TGTGCCAGTAGTGCTAGAGGAACGCAAGAGACCCAGTACTTC. It encodes CASSARGTQETQYF.